The entry below describes one T cell receptor beta chain. Germline V gene lookup returns CDR1 LNHDA and CDR2 SQIVND (reference sequence). This CDR3 contains 14 residues. V trimming: 3 bases; J trimming: 7 bases; junction bases outside the gene matches: 4. The data stem from a study of cytomegalovirus exposure and HLA in healthy donors. The PCR used 60 Vbeta and 13 Jbeta primers. TCRdb's copy holds only in-frame clones and misses some; the assay was immunoSEQ multiplex PCR. The repertoire has over 150,000 clones, about 75% of them found once; the top ten carry 7% to 8.5%. Sequenced: PBMCs. The chain combines TRBV19 with TRBJ2-1; TRBD2 matches at 9 bases. This clonotype originated in a male donor in good health and CMV-seropositive. The DNA of the CDR3 is TGTGCCAGTAGTATGTGGGCGGGGGGGAATGAGCAGTTCTTC. This encodes CASSMWAGGNEQFF.